Listed below are T cell receptor beta chains from one sample, sequenced in a study of T cell responses to AZD1222 COVID-19 vaccine. Method: immunoSEQ multiplex PCR; TCRdb's copy keeps in-frame clones and lacks some. Among roughly 65,000 clones, about three quarters were seen once, and the ten largest hold about 12%. Sequences were derived from peripheral blood, sampled on day 0 of AZD1222 vaccination. The receptors derive from an adult in good health. Each CDR3 is given with its conserved first and last residue. The D gene is left open where the match is weak. Some rows have no size entry. The others give once, few or many, or a class for an expanded clone.

j_gene: TRBJ1-1
d_gene: TRBD1
v_gene: TRBV18
abundance: NA
CDR3nt: TGTGCCAGCTCACTGCAGGGGGGAATGAACACTGAAGCTTTCTTT
CDR3aa: CASSLQGGMNTEAFF

j_gene: TRBJ1-3
d_gene: NA
v_gene: TRBV9
abundance: NA
CDR3nt: TGTGCCAGCAGCGTAGCCACTTTACGAAACACCATATATTTT
CDR3aa: CASSVATLRNTIYF

j_gene: TRBJ1-3
d_gene: NA
v_gene: TRBV7-9
abundance: NA
CDR3nt: TGTGCCAGCAACGTAGCCTCTGGAAACACCATATATTTT
CDR3aa: CASNVASGNTIYF

j_gene: TRBJ1-1
d_gene: TRBD1
v_gene: TRBV18
abundance: NA
CDR3nt: TGTGCCAGCTCACCCGCGTCAGGGGGGAGAGACACTGAAGCTTTCTTT
CDR3aa: CASSPASGGRDTEAFF

j_gene: TRBJ1-2
d_gene: NA
v_gene: TRBV7-3
abundance: NA
CDR3nt: TGTGCCAGCAGTCAAATGGGACATTCTGGCTACACCTTC
CDR3aa: CASSQMGHSGYTF

j_gene: TRBJ1-5
d_gene: NA
v_gene: TRBV19
abundance: NA
CDR3nt: TGTGCCAGTAGTATCCTCTCTAGCAATCAGCCCCAGCATTTT
CDR3aa: CASSILSSNQPQHF

j_gene: TRBJ1-2
d_gene: NA
v_gene: TRBV11-2
abundance: NA
CDR3nt: TGTGCCAGCAGCTCCCTTCGCTACAGAACCTATGGCTACACCTTC
CDR3aa: CASSSLRYRTYGYTF

j_gene: TRBJ1-5
d_gene: TRBD1
v_gene: TRBV30
abundance: few
CDR3nt: TGTGCCTGGGCCCCGGTAGGGGGCGGCAATCAGCCCCAGCATTTT
CDR3aa: CAWAPVGGGNQPQHF

j_gene: TRBJ2-3
d_gene: TRBD2
v_gene: TRBV7-9
abundance: few
CDR3nt: TGTGCCAGCAGCTTAGTTGCGGGGGGGACAGATACGCAGTATTTT
CDR3aa: CASSLVAGGTDTQYF

j_gene: TRBJ1-5
d_gene: NA
v_gene: TRBV19
abundance: NA
CDR3nt: TGTGCCAGTAGTTCAACAAAAGCGGGCAATCAGCCCCAGCATTTT
CDR3aa: CASSSTKAGNQPQHF

j_gene: TRBJ1-1
d_gene: TRBD1
v_gene: TRBV6-1
abundance: NA
CDR3nt: TGTGCCAGCAGTGCCCCCACGCCGACAGGGGGGATCACTTACACTGAAGCTTTCTTT
CDR3aa: CASSAPTPTGGITYTEAFF

j_gene: TRBJ2-1
d_gene: NA
v_gene: TRBV3-1/TRBV3-2
abundance: NA
CDR3nt: TGTGCCAGCAGCCAAGATCCAGGAAACAGGCTCTTC
CDR3aa: CASSQDPGNRLF

j_gene: TRBJ2-3
d_gene: NA
v_gene: TRBV30
abundance: NA
CDR3nt: TGTGCCTGGAATCTGGGAAGCCACACAGATACGCAGTATTTT
CDR3aa: CAWNLGSHTDTQYF

j_gene: TRBJ1-3
d_gene: TRBD1
v_gene: TRBV7-9
abundance: NA
CDR3nt: TGTGCCACCACAGGGGGCTCTGGAAACACCATATATTTT
CDR3aa: CATTGGSGNTIYF

j_gene: TRBJ1-5
d_gene: NA
v_gene: TRBV10-3
abundance: NA
CDR3nt: TGTGCCATCAGTGAGCCGAATAATCAGCCCCAGCATTTT
CDR3aa: CAISEPNNQPQHF

j_gene: TRBJ1-2
d_gene: TRBD1
v_gene: TRBV19
abundance: NA
CDR3nt: TGTGCCAGTAGCCTACAGGGGGGCTATTATGGCTACACCTTC
CDR3aa: CASSLQGGYYGYTF

j_gene: TRBJ1-2
d_gene: NA
v_gene: TRBV7-2
abundance: NA
CDR3nt: TGTGCCAGCAGCTCCGTGCAGGGTTGGTGGGGCTACACCTTC
CDR3aa: CASSSVQGWWGYTF

j_gene: TRBJ2-1
d_gene: NA
v_gene: TRBV4-1
abundance: NA
CDR3nt: NA
CDR3aa: CASSQDVGGGAYGFF

j_gene: TRBJ1-2
d_gene: NA
v_gene: TRBV6-5
abundance: few
CDR3nt: TGTGCCAGCACCCCCATCGGGGTGTCCTATGGCTACACCTTC
CDR3aa: CASTPIGVSYGYTF

j_gene: TRBJ2-5
d_gene: TRBD2
v_gene: TRBV19
abundance: NA
CDR3nt: TGTGCCAGCCAAAGCGGGGGGGCGGGAGAGACCCAGTACTTC
CDR3aa: CASQSGGAGETQYF

j_gene: TRBJ1-2
d_gene: NA
v_gene: TRBV29-1
abundance: NA
CDR3nt: TGCAGCGTTGGTCTGAGACAGGTTATAGGAGGCTACACCTTC
CDR3aa: CSVGLRQVIGGYTF

j_gene: TRBJ2-3
d_gene: TRBD1
v_gene: TRBV11-2
abundance: NA
CDR3nt: TGTGCCAGCAGCTTTAGGACAGGGTCAGATACGCAGTATTTT
CDR3aa: CASSFRTGSDTQYF

j_gene: TRBJ2-3
d_gene: TRBD2
v_gene: TRBV6-6
abundance: NA
CDR3nt: TGTGCCAGCAGTTACTCCGGGGGGGGCGCAGATACGCAGTATTTT
CDR3aa: CASSYSGGGADTQYF

j_gene: TRBJ1-4
d_gene: TRBD1
v_gene: TRBV28
abundance: NA
CDR3nt: TGTGCCAGCAGTTCCCCCGCAGGGGGTGAAAAACTGTTTTTT
CDR3aa: CASSSPAGGEKLFF

j_gene: TRBJ2-3
d_gene: NA
v_gene: TRBV6-8
abundance: NA
CDR3nt: TGTGCCAGCAGCCTCCCCCTTCTGGGCCCCCCGAGCCCAGATACGCAGTATTTT
CDR3aa: CASSLPLLGPPSPDTQYF

j_gene: TRBJ2-1
d_gene: NA
v_gene: TRBV11-2
abundance: few
CDR3nt: TGTGCCAGCAGCTTATTGTTTCTGGGGCGGGGCTACAATGAGCAGTTCTTC
CDR3aa: CASSLLFLGRGYNEQFF

j_gene: TRBJ1-5
d_gene: NA
v_gene: TRBV9
abundance: NA
CDR3nt: TGTGCCAGCAGCCCTGGGCACAGCAATCAGCCCCAGCATTTT
CDR3aa: CASSPGHSNQPQHF

j_gene: TRBJ2-7
d_gene: TRBD1
v_gene: TRBV2
abundance: NA
CDR3nt: TGTGCCAGACGAAGGACAGGCGCCTCCTACGAGCAGTACTTC
CDR3aa: CARRRTGASYEQYF

j_gene: TRBJ1-4
d_gene: TRBD1
v_gene: TRBV30
abundance: NA
CDR3nt: TGTGCCTGGAGTGGACTCCTGACAGGGGGCAAACCTACAACTAATGAAAAACTGTTTTTT
CDR3aa: CAWSGLLTGGKPTTNEKLFF

j_gene: TRBJ2-3
d_gene: NA
v_gene: TRBV28
abundance: NA
CDR3nt: TGTGCCAGCAGTTTGGGTGGCAGAGGGCCAGATACGCAGTATTTT
CDR3aa: CASSLGGRGPDTQYF

j_gene: TRBJ1-4
d_gene: NA
v_gene: TRBV7-9
abundance: few
CDR3nt: TGTGCCAGCAGCTTCCAGGGAATAGTCGGTGAAAAACTGTTTTTT
CDR3aa: CASSFQGIVGEKLFF

j_gene: TRBJ1-1
d_gene: TRBD1
v_gene: TRBV12-5
abundance: NA
CDR3nt: TGTGCTAGTGGTAGGGGACAGCGGACTGAAGCTTTCTTT
CDR3aa: CASGRGQRTEAFF

j_gene: TRBJ1-2
d_gene: NA
v_gene: TRBV28
abundance: NA
CDR3nt: TGTGCCAGCAGCACTGGTTGGAACTATGGCTACACCTTC
CDR3aa: CASSTGWNYGYTF

j_gene: TRBJ1-2
d_gene: NA
v_gene: TRBV11-2
abundance: NA
CDR3nt: TGTGCCAGCAGCCCCACCCACTCCGGCTACACCTTC
CDR3aa: CASSPTHSGYTF

j_gene: TRBJ1-3
d_gene: NA
v_gene: TRBV24-1
abundance: NA
CDR3nt: TGTGCCACCAGTGAGGGAGGAAACACCATATATTTT
CDR3aa: CATSEGGNTIYF

j_gene: TRBJ1-1
d_gene: NA
v_gene: TRBV30
abundance: few
CDR3nt: TGTGCCTGGAGTAAGGGTCCTGAAGCTTTCTTT
CDR3aa: CAWSKGPEAFF

j_gene: TRBJ2-2
d_gene: NA
v_gene: TRBV2
abundance: once
CDR3nt: TGTGCCAGCAGTGATTATTATCTTGGGCAGAACACCGGGGAGCTGTTTTTT
CDR3aa: CASSDYYLGQNTGELFF

j_gene: TRBJ2-7
d_gene: NA
v_gene: TRBV3-1/TRBV3-2
abundance: NA
CDR3nt: TGTGCCAGCAGCCAAGGAGGCCGAGGTCCCTACGAGCAGTACTTC
CDR3aa: CASSQGGRGPYEQYF

j_gene: TRBJ1-1
d_gene: NA
v_gene: TRBV4-1
abundance: NA
CDR3nt: TGCGCCAGCAGCCAAGGGACAGAGATACACACTGAAGCTTTCTTT
CDR3aa: CASSQGTEIHTEAFF

j_gene: TRBJ1-2
d_gene: TRBD1
v_gene: TRBV13
abundance: NA
CDR3nt: TGTGCCAGCAGCTTGGACAGGGTGGCTGGCTACACCTTC
CDR3aa: CASSLDRVAGYTF

j_gene: TRBJ2-1
d_gene: TRBD2
v_gene: TRBV4-1
abundance: few
CDR3nt: TGCGCCAGCAGCCAAGGAGTCGGGGGGGCGCTTAATGAGCAGTTCTTC
CDR3aa: CASSQGVGGALNEQFF

j_gene: TRBJ1-5
d_gene: TRBD1
v_gene: TRBV3-1/TRBV3-2
abundance: NA
CDR3nt: TGTGCCAGCAGCCAAGCCGGGACAGGGGGCAATCAGCCCCAGCATTTT
CDR3aa: CASSQAGTGGNQPQHF

j_gene: TRBJ2-4
d_gene: TRBD2
v_gene: TRBV6-2/TRBV6-3
abundance: NA
CDR3nt: TGTGCCAGCAGCCCTACTTCCTGGGGTAGCGGGGGGGCCAGAGGCATTCAGTACTTC
CDR3aa: CASSPTSWGSGGARGIQYF

j_gene: TRBJ2-7
d_gene: TRBD1
v_gene: TRBV11-3
abundance: NA
CDR3nt: TGTGCCAGCAGTGATTCCGGGACAGGGATCGGCAGGCAGTACTTC
CDR3aa: CASSDSGTGIGRQYF

j_gene: TRBJ1-1
d_gene: NA
v_gene: TRBV6-6
abundance: NA
CDR3nt: TGTGCCAGCAGGAAGCAGTGGGGGTCCACTGAAGCTTTCTTT
CDR3aa: CASRKQWGSTEAFF

j_gene: TRBJ2-7
d_gene: TRBD1
v_gene: TRBV30
abundance: NA
CDR3nt: TGTGCCTGGAGGGGACAGGGGCTCTCCTACGAGCAGTACTTC
CDR3aa: CAWRGQGLSYEQYF

j_gene: TRBJ1-5
d_gene: NA
v_gene: TRBV10-2
abundance: NA
CDR3nt: TGCGCCAGCAGCGAATTCAATCAGCCCCAGCATTTT
CDR3aa: CASSEFNQPQHF

j_gene: TRBJ2-1
d_gene: TRBD2
v_gene: TRBV29-1
abundance: NA
CDR3nt: TGCAGCGTTTATGAAGCGGGGTCCTACAATGAGCAGTTCTTC
CDR3aa: CSVYEAGSYNEQFF

j_gene: TRBJ1-2
d_gene: NA
v_gene: TRBV30
abundance: NA
CDR3nt: TGTGCCTGGGGACTGACAGGTATCTCGCCGGGCTACACCTTC
CDR3aa: CAWGLTGISPGYTF

j_gene: TRBJ2-1
d_gene: NA
v_gene: TRBV6-5
abundance: NA
CDR3nt: TGTGCCAGCAGCGGCGTTGGTGAGCAGTTCTTC
CDR3aa: CASSGVGEQFF

j_gene: TRBJ1-3
d_gene: NA
v_gene: TRBV5-1
abundance: NA
CDR3nt: TGCGCCAGCAGCTTGGACGCCCCGAACACCATATATTTT
CDR3aa: CASSLDAPNTIYF

j_gene: TRBJ1-5
d_gene: TRBD1
v_gene: TRBV7-9
abundance: NA
CDR3nt: TGTGCCAGCAGTTCGGACAGGGTTAGGAATCAGCCCCAGCATTTT
CDR3aa: CASSSDRVRNQPQHF

j_gene: TRBJ2-2
d_gene: NA
v_gene: TRBV10-3
abundance: NA
CDR3nt: TGTGCCATCAGTGAGACCGGGGCCAGGGGCACCGGGGAGCTGTTTTTT
CDR3aa: CAISETGARGTGELFF

j_gene: TRBJ2-1
d_gene: TRBD2
v_gene: TRBV5-6
abundance: NA
CDR3nt: TGTGCCAGCAGCTTTAGGCGTCCGGGAGGGGTCGGTGAGCAGTTCTTC
CDR3aa: CASSFRRPGGVGEQFF